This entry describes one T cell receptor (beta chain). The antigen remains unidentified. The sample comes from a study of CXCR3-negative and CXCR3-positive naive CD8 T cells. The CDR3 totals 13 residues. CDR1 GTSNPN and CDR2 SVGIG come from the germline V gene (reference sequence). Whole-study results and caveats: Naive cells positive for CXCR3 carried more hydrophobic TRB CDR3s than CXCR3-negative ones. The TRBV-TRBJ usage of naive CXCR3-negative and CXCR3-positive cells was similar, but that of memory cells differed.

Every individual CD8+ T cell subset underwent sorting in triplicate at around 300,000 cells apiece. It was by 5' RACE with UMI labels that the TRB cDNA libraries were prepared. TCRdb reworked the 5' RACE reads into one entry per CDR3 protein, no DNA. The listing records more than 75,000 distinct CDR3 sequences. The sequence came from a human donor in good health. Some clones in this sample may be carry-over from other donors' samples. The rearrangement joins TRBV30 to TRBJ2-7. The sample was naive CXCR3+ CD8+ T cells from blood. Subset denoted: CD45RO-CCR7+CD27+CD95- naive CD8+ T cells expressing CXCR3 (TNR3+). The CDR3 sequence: CAWSVSHFYEQYF.